Below, 32 T cell receptor beta chains from the same sample are listed, as sequenced in a study of regulatory T cells in long-lasting Graves disease. This sample's time point: persistent/refractory GD, antithyroid drugs over 5 years with positive TRAb. The TCR library was made from RNA that had been extracted from PBMCs in TRIzol. Through Arm-PCR of CDR3 regions and iRepertoire HTBI primers, TCR beta libraries were built. TCRdb itself ran the multiplex PCR reads through MiXCR, one entry per CDR3 protein. The sample consists of about 310,000 distinct CDR3 sequences, more than 20% of them appearing once. The source was peripheral blood mononuclear cells (PBMCs), collected when the disease was refractory, from a patient treated with antithyroid drugs. The receptors shown here come from a female donor with Graves disease.

This clonotype appeared a few times. This chain links TRBV19 with TRBJ1-1; D is possibly TRBD1 (6 bases). In germline, CDR1 is LNHDA, CDR2 SQIVND (reference sequence). This CDR3 contains 16 residues. Trimming took off 6 bases at V and 1 base at J, with 18 bases between the two ends. The CDR3 loop reads CASSRLGGLTNTEAFF. Here the CDR3 DNA reads TGTGCCAGTAGCCGATTAGGGGGGCTCACGAACACTGAAGCTTTCTTT.

The chain recombines TRBV7-2 with TRBJ2-2; 8 bases fit TRBD2. Germline CDR1 SGHTA, CDR2 FQGNSA. J lost 2 bases, V lost 6 bases, and 14 bases had no gene match. The CDR3 runs to 18 residues. The CDR3 loop reads CASSLTLFAGGNTGELFF. Written as DNA, the CDR3 is TGTGCCAGCAGTCTTACCCTTTTCGCGGGAGGAAACACCGGGGAGCTGTTTTTT. Full variable domain (rest looked up from reference TRBV7-2 and TRBJ2-2): GAGVSQSPSNKVTEKGKDVELRCDPISGHTALYWYRQSLGQGLEFLIYFQGNSAPDKSGLPSDRFSAERTGGSVSTLTIQRTQQEDSAVYLCASSLTLFAGGNTGELFFGEGSRLTVL.

V usage is TRBV4-2 and J usage is TRBJ1-2, with a weak D call TRBD1 (6 bases). Germline V gene data show CDR1 as LGHNA and CDR2 as YNFKEQ. The CDR3 spans 15 residues. Trimming took 4 bases from V and 4 from J, leaving 16 bases between them. This CDR3 reads CASSLGLRGSYGYTF. The CDR3 nucleotides read TGTGCCAGCAGCCTCGGCTTAAGGGGGTCCTATGGCTACACCTTC.

This clonotype was recorded at least ten times. The V and J genes are TRBV2 and TRBJ2-7; a weak D match, TRBD1 (6 bases). CDR1 is SNHLY, CDR2 FYNNEI, per germline. The CDR3 is 13 residues long. Between the trimmed V and J ends, which lost 6 bases and 3 bases, there was a span of 12 bases. The CDR3 is CASRSRGFYEQYF. The CDR3 region has the DNA TGTGCCAGCAGGAGCAGGGGATTCTACGAGCAGTACTTC. The entire variable domain, with the rest obtained from reference TRBV2 and TRBJ2-7, is as follows: EPEVTQTPSHQVTQMGQEVILRCVPISNHLYFYWYRQILGQKVEFLVSFYNNEISEKSEIFDDQFSVERPDGSNFTLKIRSTKLEDSAMYFCASRSRGFYEQYFGPGTRLTVT.

This clonotype was picked up many times. The chain employs TRBV28 and TRBJ1-2, with 7 bases lining up with TRBD1. This CDR3 region has 13 residues. V trimming: 4 bases; J trimming: 4 bases; junction bases outside the gene matches: 3. Germline lookup yields CDR1 MDHEN and CDR2 SYDVKM. CDR3 in amino acids: CASSSQGSYGYTF. The CDR3 DNA reads as TGTGCCAGCAGTTCACAGGGGTCCTATGGCTACACCTTC.

In this sample, this clonotype turned up many times. The chain recombines TRBV12-3 or TRBV12-4 with TRBJ1-1; D not certain. CDR3 length: 12 residues. V lost 5 bases and J lost 6, with 10 bases in between. The CDR3 region is CASSRISSEAFF. DNA for the CDR3: TGTGCCAGCAGTCGGATATCTTCTGAAGCTTTCTTT.

This clonotype was counted a single time. The chain links TRBV5-1 to TRBJ2-5; possibly TRBD1 for D (6 bases). Germline CDR1 is SGHRS and CDR2 is YFSETQ. The CDR3 is 15 residues long. Trimming shortened V by 4 bases and J by 5 bases, and 18 bases separated the two germline ends. As DNA, the CDR3 is TGCGCCAGCAGCCCCGACGCGACAGGAGCGGAGACCCAGTACTTC. Protein product: CASSPDATGAETQYF.

This clonotype was counted a few times. This rearrangement joins TRBV20-1 to TRBJ2-7; D may be TRBD2 (6 bases). This CDR3 has 13 amino acids. Trimming shortened V by 3 bases and J by 2 bases, and 11 bases separated the two germline ends. CDR1 is DFQATT and CDR2 is SNEGSKA in the germline V gene (reference sequence). The CDR3 reads CSASGAGPYEQYF. DNA for the CDR3: TGCAGTGCTAGTGGGGCGGGACCCTACGAGCAGTACTTC.

The chain couples TRBV19 to TRBJ2-7, with a weak D call TRBD2 (5 bases). Trimming took off 4 bases at V and 3 bases at J, with 10 bases between the two ends. The germline gives CDR1 LNHDA, CDR2 SQIVND (reference sequence). The CDR3 totals 13 residues. The CDR3 DNA sequence: TGTGCCAGTAGTACGGGGTTTAACTACGAGCAGTACTTC. Protein product: CASSTGFNYEQYF.

The J gene is TRBJ2-7, the V gene TRBV30; D gene uncertain. This CDR3 contains 11 residues. V dropped 1 base and J dropped 2 bases, with 3 bases sitting between them. The germline gives CDR1 GTSNPN, CDR2 SVGIG (reference sequence). The CDR3 region is CAWSGPYEQYF. The DNA of the CDR3 is TGTGCCTGGAGTGGCCCCTACGAGCAGTACTTC.

This chain joins TRBV6-1 and TRBJ2-7; TRBD1 matches 11 bases. Unmatched junction bases numbered 7, after V lost 6 bases and J lost 6 bases. CDR1 is MNHNS, CDR2 SASEGT, per germline. The CDR3 runs 14 residues. The CDR3 sequence is CASSPDRGRREQYF. The DNA of the CDR3 is TGTGCCAGCAGCCCGGACAGGGGGCGCCGCGAGCAGTACTTC.

CDR3 sequence (DNA): TGTGCTAGTGGTTTGGTACAAGGAACCGACCAAAACTCTGGAAACACCATATATTTT. Its translation: CASGLVQGTDQNSGNTIYF. The chain links TRBV12-5 to TRBJ1-3; no reliable D call. V gave up 0 bases and J gave up 0 bases, with 18 bases separating them. This CDR3 has 19 amino acids. Germline V lookup: CDR1 LGHNT, CDR2 FRNRAP.

In its sample, this clonotype was seen a few times. V is TRBV7-2 and J is TRBJ2-1, with 10 bases aligning to TRBD2. The germline V gene encodes CDR1 SGHTA and CDR2 FQGNSA. V lost 5 bases, J lost 3 bases, and 7 bases stayed unmatched. The CDR3 contains 16 residues. The CDR3 spells CASSPSLAGDYNEQFF. CDR3 sequence (DNA): TGTGCCAGCAGCCCCAGTCTAGCGGGGGACTACAATGAGCAGTTCTTC.

The J gene is TRBJ2-1, the V gene TRBV20-1, with TRBD2 matching over 7 bases. Germline loops: CDR1 DFQATT, CDR2 SNEGSKA (reference sequence). V was pared by 3 bases and J by 6 bases, with 17 bases of the junction left unmatched. The CDR3 sequence is 17 residues long. In nucleotides, the CDR3 is TGCAGTGCTAGCGGGGACTACGGGGTTTCTTCGGGCAATGAGCAGTTCTTC. This codes for CSASGDYGVSSGNEQFF.

V is TRBV7-9 and J is TRBJ2-7, with D perhaps matching TRBD2 (6 bases). V lost 5 bases and J lost 1, with 9 bases in between. This CDR3 has 13 residues. Germline CDR1 reads SEHNR; CDR2 reads FQNEAQ (reference sequence). DNA of the CDR3: TGTGCCAGCAGCCGACGGGAGTCCTACGAGCAGTACTTC. Translation gives CASSRRESYEQYF.

The table lists this clonotype with a count of one. The chain is built from TRBV6-5 and TRBJ2-7, with TRBD2 as a possible D gene (6 bases). This CDR3 is 16 amino acids long. V was cut by 2 bases and J by 5 bases, with 19 bases left in between. The germline V gene encodes CDR1 MNHEY and CDR2 SVGAGI. CDR3 in DNA: TGTGCCAGCAGTTACCGGAGGGAGCCGCCCCGGGACGAGCAGTACTTC. Translation: CASSYRREPPRDEQYF.

The chain links TRBV7-2 to TRBJ2-7, with 9 positions matching TRBD2. Germline V gives CDR1 SGHTA, CDR2 FQGNSA. This CDR3 region has 14 residues. Losses at the gene ends were 9 bases for V and 2 bases for J; bases not matched to a gene: 8. The chain's CDR3 is CASNPGGGAYEQYF. The CDR3 nucleotides are TGTGCCAGTAACCCCGGCGGGGGGGCCTACGAGCAGTACTTC.

This chain links TRBV6-5 with TRBJ1-3, with a weak D call TRBD1 (5 bases). Trimming took 4 bases from V and 0 from J, leaving 16 bases between them. The V gene's germline CDR1 is MNHEY and CDR2 SVGAGI. The CDR3 covers 17 residues. The CDR3 sequence is CASSSFRVGTSGNTIYF. The CDR3 nucleotides are TGTGCCAGCAGTTCATTTCGGGTGGGGACCTCTGGAAACACCATATATTTT.

The chain uses TRBV19 and TRBJ2-2, with D tentatively TRBD2 (6 bases). CDR3 length: 14 residues. In germline, CDR1 is LNHDA, CDR2 SQIVND (reference sequence). The V gene lost 3 bases and the J gene lost 7 bases, with 12 bases spanning the gap. The CDR3 DNA follows: TGTGCCAGTAGTATTCGACTAGATCACGGGGAGCTGTTTTTT. Translated, it gives CASSIRLDHGELFF.

This clonotype was recorded many times. The CDR3, as DNA: TGTGCCAGCAGTTCCCCCTTGGGTCACTGGGTCGGTGGAGAAAATTCACCCCTCCACTTT. The encoded protein is CASSSPLGHWVGGENSPLHF. The chain couples TRBV28 to TRBJ1-6; D is uncertain. V shed 4 bases and J shed 7 bases, with 29 bases lying between them. This CDR3 region has 20 residues. Germline V CDR1 and CDR2: MDHEN, SYDVKM.

This clonotype was seen a handful of times. The CDR3 spells CATSEGQAVGGYTF. CDR3 nucleotide sequence: TGTGCCACCAGTGAAGGGCAGGCGGTAGGCGGCTACACCTTC. The chain uses TRBV24-1 and TRBJ1-2; no clear D. Germline V gives CDR1 KGHDR, CDR2 SFDVKD. This CDR3 is 14 amino acids long. Trimming pared 4 bases from V and 8 bases from J, leaving 16 bases between.

The chain has TRBV6-1 and TRBJ1-5, with TRBD1 matching over 9 bases. The CDR3 runs to 15 residues. The V segment lost 6 bases and the J segment 6 bases; nucleotides outside the gene matches: 9. Per the germline V gene, CDR1 is MNHNS and CDR2 is SASEGT. The CDR3 DNA sequence: TGTGCCAGCAGGGGGGACAGGGAGTCCGGTCAGCCCCAGCATTTT. It specifies CASRGDRESGQPQHF.

This clonotype has a count of ten or more. The rearrangement joins TRBV12-5 to TRBJ1-1; 9 bases line up with TRBD1. V shed 3 bases and J 0 bases; nucleotides not matched to a gene: 8. Germline values: CDR1 LGHNT, CDR2 FRNRAP. This CDR3 comprises 17 residues. The CDR3 nucleotides are TGTGCTAGTGGTTTCTCAGGGACAGGGACAATGAACACTGAAGCTTTCTTT. Amino acids: CASGFSGTGTMNTEAFF.

The chain recombines TRBV6-5 with TRBJ2-3; 7 nucleotides agree with TRBD1. The CDR3 extends over 19 amino acids. The V and J ends lost 0 bases and 1 base, in that order; junction bases with no gene match: 13. Germline V gene sequence: CDR1 MNHEY, CDR2 SVGAGI. The CDR3 sequence is CASSYSWPLDGTGTDTQYF. The DNA for the CDR3 is TGTGCCAGCAGTTACTCGTGGCCCCTTGACGGGACAGGCACAGATACGCAGTATTTT.

Turning to this clonotype: The junction departs from the called germline gene at one end, perhaps through a read error. The chain carries TRBV20-1 and TRBJ1-1; D is uncertain. This CDR3 has 11 residues. CDR1 and CDR2 (germline): DFQATT, SNEGSKA (reference sequence). CDR3 protein: CSARWAEEDFF. The CDR3 bases are TGCAGTGCCCGTTGGGCAGAAGAAGATTTCTTT.

This clonotype was observed a few times. This chain uses TRBV20-1 with TRBJ1-1; D perhaps matches TRBD1 (5 bases). The V end was cut by 6 bases, the J end by 4 bases, with 21 bases between. The CDR3 spans 15 residues. Per the germline V gene, CDR1 is DFQATT and CDR2 is SNEGSKA (reference sequence). The CDR3 region is CSAPGTHTTGTEAFF. DNA of the CDR3: TGCAGTGCACCCGGGACGCACACCACGGGCACTGAAGCTTTCTTT.

This clonotype was seen at least ten times. The chain has TRBV28 and TRBJ2-7; possibly TRBD2 for D (5 bases). In germline, CDR1 is MDHEN, CDR2 SYDVKM. The CDR3 loop spans 14 amino acids. Trimming removed 2 bases at V and 0 bases at J, with 8 bases between. The CDR3 protein is CASSLKRSSYEQYF. CDR3 DNA sequence: TGTGCCAGCAGTTTAAAGCGGAGCTCCTACGAGCAGTACTTC.

This clonotype came up a few times. The rearrangement joins TRBV29-1 to TRBJ1-3, with D possibly TRBD1 on 5 matching bases. With 0 bases removed from V and 2 bases from J, the gap between germline ends came to 8 bases. The CDR3 loop spans 14 amino acids. Germline assignment: CDR1 SQVTM and CDR2 ANQGSEA. In DNA form, the CDR3 reads TGCAGCGTTGAAGATCGGGGGGCTGGAAACACCATATATTTT. Protein product: CSVEDRGAGNTIYF. The full variable domain, with the rest looked up from reference TRBV29-1 and TRBJ1-3, is SAVISQKPSRDICQRGTSLTIQCQVDSQVTMMFWYRQQPGQSLTLIATANQGSEATYESGFVIDKFPISRPNLTFSTLTVSNMSPEDSSIYLCSVEDRGAGNTIYFGEGSWLTVV.

V is TRBV3-1 and J is TRBJ2-1; D possibly corresponds to TRBD2 (6 bases). Looked up from germline, CDR1 is LGHDT and CDR2 is YNNKEL (reference sequence). Trimming left V 7 bases short and J 1 base short, with 14 bases between. The CDR3 runs 15 residues. CDR3 sequence: CASTGGGTSYNEQFF. The CDR3 DNA reads as TGTGCCAGCACGGGTGGGGGGACTTCCTACAATGAGCAGTTCTTC.

In this sample, this clonotype turned up many times. The V and J genes are TRBV28 and TRBJ1-5; no clear D gene. The V end lost 4 bases, the J end lost 8 bases, and 9 bases lay between the germline ends. In germline, CDR1 is MDHEN, CDR2 SYDVKM. This CDR3 is built from 12 residues. The CDR3 here is CASSSQLEPQHF. The CDR3 nucleotides read TGTGCCAGCAGTTCACAATTGGAGCCCCAGCATTTT.

This clonotype was observed many times. This chain links TRBV7-9 with TRBJ2-5; 8 bases are shared with TRBD1. Germline lookup yields CDR1 SEHNR and CDR2 FQNEAQ (reference sequence). Germline trimming cut 6 bases from V and 0 bases from J; bases unmatched to any gene: 9. The CDR3 contains 16 residues. The CDR3 loop is CASRGQGTSYQETQYF. CDR3 sequence (DNA): TGTGCCAGCAGAGGACAGGGCACATCGTACCAAGAGACCCAGTACTTC.

At least ten counts were recorded for this clonotype. The chain uses TRBV2 and TRBJ1-3, with 10 bases lining up with TRBD1. J lost 7 bases, V lost 6 bases, and 6 bases had no gene match. The CDR3 length is 14 residues. Germline CDR1 reads SNHLY; CDR2 reads FYNNEI. CDR3 DNA: TGTGCCAGCAGGCCGACAGGGGGCCGGAACACCATATATTTT. It translates to CASRPTGGRNTIYF.